These 18 T cell receptor beta chains share one sample of origin, sequenced in a study of T cell responses to AZD1222 COVID-19 vaccine. Method: immunoSEQ multiplex PCR; TCRdb's copy keeps in-frame clones and lacks some. The sample carries 150,000 to 200,000 clones, 88% recorded once. Sample: peripheral blood, taken on day 0 of AZD1222 vaccination. Receptors were obtained from an adult in good health.

The chain carries TRBV3-1 (or the pseudogene TRBV3-2) and TRBJ2-5, with 12 bases that match TRBD2. CDR1 and CDR2 (germline): LGHDT, YNNKEL (reference sequence). The CDR3 length is 15 residues. V was pared by 3 bases and J by 4 bases, with 3 bases of the junction left unmatched. CDR3 region: CASSHLAGGLETQYF. CDR3 DNA: TGTGCCAGCAGCCACCTAGCGGGGGGGCTAGAGACCCAGTACTTC.

This chain links TRBV4-3 with TRBJ1-6, with D hard to call. Germline V gene data show CDR1 as LGHNA and CDR2 as YSLEER. Trimming shortened V by 1 base and J by 0 bases, and 13 bases separated the two germline ends. The length of the CDR3 is 18 residues. CDR3 amino acids: CASSQGLGTSSYNSPLHF. For the CDR3, the DNA is TGCGCCAGCAGCCAAGGCCTGGGCACAAGCTCCTATAATTCACCCCTCCACTTT.

The chain combines TRBV12-3 or TRBV12-4 with TRBJ2-7; possibly TRBD2 for D (6 bases). Trimming stripped 6 bases from V and 5 bases from J, with 11 bases between. This CDR3 is 12 amino acids long. The CDR3 spells CASSFRLDEQYF. In DNA, the CDR3 is TGTGCCAGCAGCTTCCGACTAGACGAGCAGTACTTC.

The V gene is TRBV6-5, the J gene TRBJ1-1; D remains ambiguous. The CDR3 extends over 15 amino acids. Trimming took 3 bases from V and 4 from J, leaving 15 bases between them. CDR1 is MNHEY and CDR2 is SVGAGI in the germline V gene. The CDR3 DNA follows: TGTGCCAGCAGTTATTCCTTTCTGCTGGGCACTGAAGCTTTCTTT. Translating gives CASSYSFLLGTEAFF.

This chain connects TRBV11-2 to TRBJ2-7, with 8 nucleotides matching TRBD2. With V trimmed by 6 bases and J by 5 bases, 12 bases remained unmatched. In germline, CDR1 is SGHAT, CDR2 FQNNGV. There are 15 residues in the CDR3. DNA of the CDR3: TGTGCCAGCAGGCCCGGGGGGGGGAGTAGGAACGAGCAGTACTTC. Protein: CASRPGGGSRNEQYF.

The J gene is TRBJ1-5, the V gene TRBV4-1; D remains ambiguous. Germline CDR1 and CDR2: MGHRA and YSYEKL. Trimming left V 0 bases short and J 0 bases short, with 6 bases between. This CDR3 is built from 15 residues. The CDR3 here is CASSQEGHSNQPQHF. The CDR3 DNA sequence: TGCGCCAGCAGCCAAGAGGGCCATAGCAATCAGCCCCAGCATTTT.

The chain joins TRBV3-1 (or the pseudogene TRBV3-2) to TRBJ2-3; D is unclear. V gave up 4 bases and J gave up 1 base, with 12 bases separating them. The CDR3 has 15 amino acids. Germline V gives CDR1 LGHDT, CDR2 YNNKEL (reference sequence). CDR3 DNA sequence: TGTGCCAGCAGCCCCCCTGGTCTCCGCACAGATACGCAGTATTTT. It specifies CASSPPGLRTDTQYF.

This rearrangement joins TRBV7-6 to TRBJ1-1; tentative D call: TRBD1 (5 bases). The V and J ends lost 4 bases and 5 bases respectively, with 11 bases between them. The CDR3 has 13 amino acids. Germline CDR1 is SGHVS and CDR2 is FNYEAQ. The CDR3 region is CASSSAGLTEAFF. CDR3 in DNA: TGTGCCAGCAGCTCAGCAGGGTTGACTGAAGCTTTCTTT.

The rearrangement joins TRBV5-1 to TRBJ1-1; TRBD1 matches at 9 bases. This CDR3 contains 14 residues. The V gene's germline CDR1 is SGHRS and CDR2 YFSETQ. After removal of 4 bases from V and 4 bases from J, the junction contained 5 bases not matched to a gene. CDR3 sequence: CASSPGDRATEAFF. The CDR3 nucleotides are TGCGCCAGCAGCCCCGGGGACAGGGCCACTGAAGCTTTCTTT.

V is TRBV6-2 or TRBV6-3 and J is TRBJ2-2, with unresolved D. Trimming removed 5 bases from V and 3 bases from J, with 1 base in between. From germline, CDR1 is MNHEY and CDR2 SVGEGT. The CDR3 loop spans 11 amino acids. CDR3 region: CASSDTGELFF. In DNA, the CDR3 is TGTGCCAGCAGTGACACCGGGGAGCTGTTTTTT.

V is TRBV5-8 and J is TRBJ1-2; D uncertain. The CDR3 runs 15 residues. Per germline, CDR1 SGHTS and CDR2 YDEGEE. Trimming took off 4 bases at V and 5 bases at J, with 18 bases between the two ends. CDR3 sequence reads: CASSRQSAEPYGYTF. CDR3 in DNA: TGTGCCAGCAGCAGGCAGTCAGCTGAACCTTATGGCTACACCTTC.

This chain uses TRBV3-1 (or the pseudogene TRBV3-2) with TRBJ2-1; D is perhaps TRBD2 (7 bases). Germline V gives CDR1 LGHDT, CDR2 YNNKEL (reference sequence). Deletions cut 1 base from V and 7 bases from J, with 11 bases between. The CDR3 loop spans 14 amino acids. CDR3 nucleotide sequence: TGTGCCAGCAGCCAAGGGGGGGGCAGGAATGAGCAGTTCTTC. Amino acid sequence: CASSQGGGRNEQFF.

This chain uses TRBV21-1 with TRBJ2-3. TRBV21-1 is described as a pseudogene. The CDR3 is made up of 13 amino acids. This CDR3 reads CASSIPNTDTQYF. CDR3 in DNA: TGTGCCAGCAGCATCCCGAATACAGATACGCAGTATTTT.

The V and J genes are TRBV3-1 (or the pseudogene TRBV3-2) and TRBJ2-7; D is unclear. The CDR3 totals 14 residues. V was cut by 3 bases and J by 6 bases, with 15 bases left in between. CDR1 is LGHDT, CDR2 YNNKEL, per germline (reference sequence). The CDR3 DNA follows: TGTGCCAGCAGCCAGGGCCGATTGGACGCCGAGCAGTACTTC. Translated: CASSQGRLDAEQYF.

V gene TRBV7-3 combines with J gene TRBJ2-1; TRBD2 agrees at 11 bases. From germline, CDR1 is SGHTA and CDR2 FQGTGA. The CDR3 runs 15 residues. Losses at the gene ends were 4 bases for V and 9 bases for J; bases not matched to a gene: 8. CDR3 sequence: CASSSTSGRDSEQFF. Here the CDR3 DNA reads TGTGCCAGCAGCTCAACTAGCGGGAGAGACTCTGAGCAGTTCTTC.

This chain connects TRBV9 to TRBJ1-5; D is ambiguous. V lost 4 bases to trimming and J lost 0 bases, with 11 bases between them. From germline, CDR1 is SGDLS and CDR2 YYNGEE. This CDR3 comprises 15 residues. The CDR3 DNA is TGTGCCAGCAGCAGCGACGGGAATAGCAATCAGCCCCAGCATTTT. Residues: CASSSDGNSNQPQHF.

V and J are TRBV18 and TRBJ2-7; the D is unclear. This CDR3 is built from 12 residues. V was pared by 3 bases and J by 7 bases, with 10 bases between. Per germline, CDR1 KGHSH and CDR2 LQKENI. CDR3 amino acids: CASSPLTREQYF. DNA for the CDR3: TGTGCCAGCTCACCTCTGACACGTGAGCAGTACTTC. Full variable domain (outside the CDR3, taken from reference TRBV18 and TRBJ2-7): NAGVMQNPRHLVRRRGQEARLRCSPMKGHSHVYWYRQLPEEGLKFMVYLQKENIIDESGMPKERFSAEFPKEGPSILRIQQVVRGDSAAYFCASSPLTREQYFGPGTRLTVT.

The chain couples TRBV7-9 to TRBJ1-4, with D possibly matching TRBD1 (6 bases). The CDR3 is made up of 15 amino acids. Trimming shortened V by 0 bases and J by 8 bases, and 13 bases separated the two germline ends. Germline V CDR1 and CDR2: SEHNR, FQNEAQ (reference sequence). As DNA, the CDR3 is TGTGCCAGCAGCTTAGCGTCAGGGGTACAAGAAAAACTGTTTTTT. This gives the protein CASSLASGVQEKLFF.